The clone carrying this TCR beta chain was seen a few times. No antigen is known for it. This sample is part of a study of T cell responses to AZD1222 COVID-19 vaccine. TCRdb keeps only in-frame clones here, not all; method: immunoSEQ multiplex PCR. The sample carries 45,000 to 55,000 clones, about 88% recorded once. Study-level findings and limits: Vaccine-associated CD4 TCRs spanned spike, dominant at 160-218 and 743-854.

Sample: peripheral blood, taken on day 0 of AZD1222 vaccination. This receptor was obtained from an adult in good health.

This CDR3 is CSVETSVTYEQYF. The DNA for the CDR3 is TGCAGCGTTGAAACTAGCGTTACCTACGAGCAGTACTTC. This chain uses TRBV29-1 with TRBJ2-7, with 7 bases aligning to TRBD2. Looked up from germline, CDR1 is SQVTM and CDR2 is ANQGSEA. This CDR3 is built from 13 residues. The V gene end was trimmed by 2 bases and the J gene end by 2 bases; junction bases not matched to a gene: 3.